This T cell receptor beta chain was observed in a study of a mutant IDH1 vaccine in newly diagnosed glioma. For the study at large: Sex distribution of treated patients was roughly 60% male and around 40% female; mean age was around 40 years.

TCRdb's table, derived via immunoSEQ multiplex PCR, lists solely in-frame clones and lacks some. The sample has some 70,000 clones; 79% are singletons. Specified time point: baseline, week 1 (first vaccination visit). Treatment of the sample: pre-vaccination baseline after standard-of-care therapy. Newly diagnosed WHO grade 3 or 4 IDH1-mutant, ATRX-lost astrocytomas were identified in the donors. This CDR3 is built from 17 residues. The trim removed 1 base at V and 8 bases at J, leaving 12 bases unmatched. Germline V gene data show CDR1 as SGHDN and CDR2 as FVKESK. J is TRBJ1-2 and V is TRBV14; 11 bases fit TRBD1. The TCR originated in a man aged 50 or older with glioma. The specimen was PBMCs, collected from a glioma patient treated with radiotherapy, temozolomide or both. CDR3 sequence reads: CASSQALPGTGGEGYTF. CDR3 coding DNA: TGTGCCAGCAGCCAAGCCTTGCCCGGGACAGGGGGTGAGGGCTACACCTTC.